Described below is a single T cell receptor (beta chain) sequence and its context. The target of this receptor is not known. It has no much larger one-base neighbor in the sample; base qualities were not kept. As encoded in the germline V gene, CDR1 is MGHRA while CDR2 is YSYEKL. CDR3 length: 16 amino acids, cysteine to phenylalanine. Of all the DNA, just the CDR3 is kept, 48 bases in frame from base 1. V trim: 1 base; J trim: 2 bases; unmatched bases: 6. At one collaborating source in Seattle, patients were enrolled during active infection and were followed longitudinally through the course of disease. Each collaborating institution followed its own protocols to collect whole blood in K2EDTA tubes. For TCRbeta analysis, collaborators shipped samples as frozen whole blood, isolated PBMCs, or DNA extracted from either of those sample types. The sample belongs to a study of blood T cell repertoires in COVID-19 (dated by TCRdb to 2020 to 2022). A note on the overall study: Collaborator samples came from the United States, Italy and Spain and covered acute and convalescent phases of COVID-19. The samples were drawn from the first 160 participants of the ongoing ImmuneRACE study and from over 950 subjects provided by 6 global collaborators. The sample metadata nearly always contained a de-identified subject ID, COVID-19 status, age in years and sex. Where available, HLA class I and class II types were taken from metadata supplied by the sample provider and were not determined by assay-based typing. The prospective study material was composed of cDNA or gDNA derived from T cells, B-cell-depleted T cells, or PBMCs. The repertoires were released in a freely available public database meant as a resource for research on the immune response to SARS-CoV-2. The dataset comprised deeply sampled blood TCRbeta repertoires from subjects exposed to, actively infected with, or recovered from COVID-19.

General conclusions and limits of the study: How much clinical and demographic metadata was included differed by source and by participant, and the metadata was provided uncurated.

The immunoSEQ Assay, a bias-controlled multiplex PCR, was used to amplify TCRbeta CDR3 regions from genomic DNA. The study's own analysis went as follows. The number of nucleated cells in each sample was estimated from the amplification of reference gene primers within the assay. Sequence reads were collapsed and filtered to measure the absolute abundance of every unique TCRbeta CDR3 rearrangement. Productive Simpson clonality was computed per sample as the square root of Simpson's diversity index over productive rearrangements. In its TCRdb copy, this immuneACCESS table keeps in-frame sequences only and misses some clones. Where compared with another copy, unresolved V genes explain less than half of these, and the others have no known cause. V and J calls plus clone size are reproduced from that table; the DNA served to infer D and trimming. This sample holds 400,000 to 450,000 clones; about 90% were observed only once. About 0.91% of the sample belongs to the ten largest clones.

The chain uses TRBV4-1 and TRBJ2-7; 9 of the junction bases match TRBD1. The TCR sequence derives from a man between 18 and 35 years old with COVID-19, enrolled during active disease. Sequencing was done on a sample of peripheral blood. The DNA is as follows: TGCGCCAGCAGCCAAGCCCTTACAGGGGGCACCTACGAGCAGTACTTC. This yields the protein CASSQALTGGTYEQYF.